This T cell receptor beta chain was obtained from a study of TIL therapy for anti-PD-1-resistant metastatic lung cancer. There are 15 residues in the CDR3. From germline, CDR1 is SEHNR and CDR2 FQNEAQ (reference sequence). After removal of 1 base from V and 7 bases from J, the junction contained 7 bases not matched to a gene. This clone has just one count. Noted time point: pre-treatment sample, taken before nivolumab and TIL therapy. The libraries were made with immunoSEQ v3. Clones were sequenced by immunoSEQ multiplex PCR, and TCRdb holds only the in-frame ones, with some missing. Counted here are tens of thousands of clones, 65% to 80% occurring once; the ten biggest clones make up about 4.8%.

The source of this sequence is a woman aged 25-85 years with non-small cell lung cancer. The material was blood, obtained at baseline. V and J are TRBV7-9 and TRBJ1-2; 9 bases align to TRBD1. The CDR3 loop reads CASSLGSRDRAGYTF. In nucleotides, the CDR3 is TGTGCCAGCAGCTTAGGTAGTCGGGACAGGGCTGGCTACACCTTC.